Listed below are T cell receptor beta chains from one sample, sequenced in a study of hypomethylating agent response in myelodysplastic syndrome. Profiling relied on immunoSEQ multiplex PCR, and the TCRdb table lists in-frame clones only, not all of them. Altogether over 5,000 clones are present, about 90% being singletons, with the ten largest covering approximately 15%. The sequencing used bone marrow, collected before or after starting hypomethylating agent treatment for myelodysplastic syndrome (not recorded which). The receptors originated from a human donor with myelodysplastic syndrome. Each CDR3 is given with its conserved first and last residue. A D gene is named only where the DNA matches it firmly. Part of the rows lack a size; the others show once, few, many or a class for expanded clones.

d_call | j_call | clone_size | v_call | cdr3_aa | cdr3_nt
TRBD1 | TRBJ1-2 | . | TRBV9 | CASSGGTGATNYGYTF | TGTGCCAGCAGCGGGGGGACAGGGGCAACTAACTATGGCTACACCTTC
TRBD1 | TRBJ1-6 | few | TRBV2 | CASRGDSTYSPLHF | TGTGCCAGCAGGGGGGACAGCACTTATTCACCCCTCCACTTT
. | TRBJ1-2 | . | TRBV18 | CASSLDRDGYTF | TGTGCCAGCTCACTGGACAGAGATGGCTACACCTTC
. | TRBJ1-5 | . | TRBV7-2 | CASSSQYSNQPQHF | TGTGCCAGCAGCTCCCAGTATAGCAATCAGCCCCAGCATTTT
TRBD2 | TRBJ2-7 | . | TRBV6-1 | CASSGEGPKYEQYF | TGTGCCAGCTCCGGGGAGGGTCCCAAGTACGAGCAGTACTTC
TRBD2 | TRBJ2-7 | . | TRBV7-8 | CASSLETGTSGYEQYF | TGTGCCAGCAGCTTAGAAACCGGGACTAGCGGATACGAGCAGTACTTC
TRBD1 | TRBJ2-7 | . | TRBV6-1 | CASSQGQGKYF | TGTGCCAGCAGCCAAGGACAGGGCAAGTACTTC
. | TRBJ1-2 | . | TRBV7-8 | CASSQSNTVYGYTF | TGTGCCAGCAGCCAGAGTAACACCGTCTATGGCTACACCTTC
. | TRBJ1-6 | . | TRBV5-1 | CASNAGPNSPLHF | TGCGCCAGCAACGCAGGGCCAAATTCACCCCTCCACTTT
. | TRBJ1-5 | once | TRBV28 | CASSLFGGGRQPQHF | TGTGCCAGCAGTTTATTCGGGGGGGGTAGGCAGCCCCAGCATTTT
TRBD1 | TRBJ1-2 | . | TRBV30 | CACIGTVLNYGYTF | TGTGCCTGCATCGGGACAGTACTCAACTATGGCTACACCTTC
TRBD1 | TRBJ1-2 | . | TRBV19 | CASSFSRTGSGYGYTF | TGTGCCAGTAGTTTTTCCAGGACAGGGTCGGGCTATGGCTACACCTTC
TRBD1 | TRBJ1-6 | . | TRBV19 | CASRGQSSPLHF | TGTGCCAGTAGGGGACAGAGCTCACCCCTCCACTTT
. | TRBJ1-6 | few | TRBV14 | CASSQAGLSPLHF | TGTGCCAGCAGCCAAGCGGGCCTCTCACCCCTCCACTTT
. | TRBJ2-7 | . | TRBV5-6 | CASSFEGRYEQYF | TGTGCCAGCAGCTTTGAGGGCCGCTACGAGCAGTACTTC
TRBD1 | TRBJ1-1 | . | TRBV7-2 | CASSPWTGEREAFF | TGTGCCAGCAGCCCGTGGACAGGGGAGCGTGAAGCTTTCTTT
. | TRBJ1-6 | few | TRBV5-4 | CASSLGEGTSPLHF | TGTGCCAGCAGCCTCGGGGAAGGGACTTCACCCCTCCACTTT
. | TRBJ2-3 | . | TRBV7-9 | CASSLDTQYF | TGTGCCAGCAGCTTAGATACGCAGTATTTT
. | TRBJ1-1 | . | TRBV9 | CASKAGGVNTEAFF | TGTGCCAGCAAAGCGGGGGGCGTGAACACTGAAGCTTTCTTT
. | TRBJ2-3 | . | TRBV5-1 | CASSLAPGLLADTQYF | TGCGCCAGCAGCTTGGCCCCAGGGCTGTTAGCAGATACGCAGTATTTT
TRBD1 | TRBJ2-6 | . | TRBV6-5 | CASSYIQGAGANVLTF | TGTGCCAGCAGTTACATCCAGGGGGCTGGGGCCAACGTCCTGACTTTC
. | TRBJ1-2 | once | TRBV27 | CASPPVGGYTF | TGTGCCAGTCCACCTGTGGGGGGCTACACCTTC
. | TRBJ2-3 | once | TRBV4-3 | CASSQDLSTDTQYF | TGCGCCAGCAGCCAAGACCTTAGCACAGATACGCAGTATTTT
. | TRBJ1-2 | . | TRBV2 | CASSLDIWVQTF | TGTGCCAGCAGTCTGGACATTTGGGTTCAGACCTTC
TRBD1 | TRBJ1-6 | . | TRBV18 | CASSRGQGDNSPLHF | TGTGCCAGCTCCCGGGGACAGGGGGATAATTCACCCCTCCACTTT
. | TRBJ1-1 | . | TRBV15 | CATSRDWDKYEAFF | TGTGCCACCAGCAGAGATTGGGACAAATATGAAGCTTTCTTT
. | TRBJ2-7 | . | TRBV5-5 | CASSFNDRSPYEQYF | TGTGCCAGCAGCTTTAACGACAGGAGCCCCTACGAGCAGTACTTC
. | TRBJ1-6 | . | TRBV7-2 | CASSLALSTNSPLHF | TGTGCCAGCAGCTTAGCGTTGAGTACCAATTCACCCCTCCACTTT
. | TRBJ2-7 | . | TRBV27 | CASTLFTGGYEQYF | TGTGCCAGCACCTTATTCACAGGAGGCTACGAGCAGTACTTC
. | TRBJ1-4 | . | TRBV5-1 | CASSLNPGAGNEKLFF | TGCGCCAGCAGCTTGAACCCAGGGGCAGGGAATGAAAAACTGTTTTTT
TRBD1 | TRBJ2-1 | . | TRBV19 | CASSNRQGQYYNEQFF | TGTGCCAGTAGTAACCGACAGGGGCAGTACTACAATGAGCAGTTCTTC
. | TRBJ2-7 | . | TRBV30 | CAWGGFYEQYF | TGTGCCTGGGGAGGATTCTACGAGCAGTACTTC
. | TRBJ2-2 | . | TRBV5-1 | CASSLTPTGNTGELFF | TGCGCCAGCAGCTTGACCCCGACAGGGAACACCGGGGAGCTGTTTTTT
TRBD1 | TRBJ2-1 | once | TRBV5-1 | CASGRDRAVSNEQFF | TGCGCCAGCGGCCGGGACAGGGCTGTCAGCAATGAGCAGTTCTTC
TRBD1 | TRBJ2-5 | . | TRBV5-1 | CASSLRGLETQYF | TGCGCCAGCAGCTTGAGGGGGCTGGAGACCCAGTACTTC
. | TRBJ2-5 | few | TRBV28 | CASSIAGGRTSETQYF | TGTGCCAGCAGTATTGCAGGGGGGAGAACTTCAGAGACCCAGTACTTC
. | TRBJ1-1 | . | TRBV5-1 | CASSFGDRLNTEAFF | TGCGCCAGCAGCTTTGGGGACCGACTGAACACTGAAGCTTTCTTT
. | TRBJ1-4 | . | TRBV5-1 | CASSLAGDIAEKLFF | TGCGCCAGCAGCTTGGCTGGGGACATCGCTGAAAAACTGTTTTTT
. | TRBJ2-2 | . | TRBV10-2 | CASSPRQVRTGELFF | TGCGCCAGCAGTCCCAGACAGGTCAGGACCGGGGAGCTGTTTTTT
. | TRBJ1-2 | . | TRBV9 | CASSAESGFNYGYTF | TGTGCCAGCAGCGCAGAATCAGGGTTCAACTATGGCTACACCTTC